A selection of T cell receptor beta chains follows, all from one sample in a study of patients and donors after allogeneic stem cell transplantation. Via MiXCR, TCRdb re-called the RT-PCR reads, giving one row per CDR3 protein. The sample records approximately 410,000 distinct CDR3 sequences, approximately 16% being singletons. The material sequenced was blood, either unsorted or a sorted T cell fraction (not recorded which). The receptors were gathered from a human donor who was either an allogeneic HSCT recipient or a stem cell or donor lymphocyte infusion donor (not recorded which). It is not recorded whose cells these are; they may come from a transplant donor. Each CDR3 is given with its conserved first and last residue. D genes are given only for firm matches. Some rows mark clone size as missing; the rest say once, few, many or name a class of expanded clone.

V: TRBV19; J: TRBJ2-1; D: -; size: -; CDR3: CASSVFIGKSSYNEQFF; DNA: TGTGCCAGTAGCGTCTTTATCGGCAAGAGCTCCTACAATGAGCAGTTCTTC
V: TRBV5-1; J: TRBJ1-1; D: -; size: few; CDR3: CASSNRSTSNTEAFF; DNA: TGCGCCAGCAGCAACAGGAGTACGTCGAACACTGAAGCTTTCTTT
V: TRBV20-1; J: TRBJ1-5; D: TRBD1; size: -; CDR3: CSARHGQGHNQPQHF; DNA: TGCAGTGCTAGGCACGGACAGGGCCACAATCAGCCCCAGCATTTT
V: TRBV2; J: TRBJ1-6; D: TRBD1; size: -; CDR3: CASSYGQGENSPLHF; DNA: TGTGCCAGCAGCTACGGACAGGGGGAGAATTCACCCCTCCACTTT
V: TRBV9; J: TRBJ2-1; D: -; size: -; CDR3: CASTTGTGYNEQFF; DNA: TGTGCCAGCACGACGGGGACGGGGTACAATGAGCAGTTCTTC
V: TRBV27; J: TRBJ2-7; D: -; size: few; CDR3: CASSRPARPDEQYF; DNA: TGTGCCAGCAGTCGGCCCGCCAGGCCTGACGAGCAGTACTTC
V: TRBV5-1; J: TRBJ1-1; D: -; size: few; CDR3: CASSFVRGLNTEAFF; DNA: TGCGCCAGCAGCTTCGTAAGGGGCCTCAACACTGAAGCTTTCTTT
V: TRBV5-1; J: TRBJ2-5; D: -; size: -; CDR3: CASRANSEETQYF; DNA: TGCGCCAGCAGAGCCAACTCCGAAGAGACCCAGTACTTC
V: TRBV5-1; J: TRBJ2-5; D: -; size: -; CDR3: CASGTKQETQYF; DNA: TGCGCCAGCGGGACCAAACAAGAGACCCAGTACTTC
V: TRBV2; J: TRBJ2-5; D: -; size: -; CDR3: CASSDGFKVQETQYF; DNA: TGTGCCAGCAGTGATGGGTTTAAAGTTCAAGAGACCCAGTACTTC
V: TRBV7-3; J: TRBJ2-5; D: -; size: few; CDR3: CASSLQGGRETQYF; DNA: TGTGCCAGCAGCTTACAGGGGGGGAGAGAGACCCAGTACTTC
V: TRBV24-1; J: TRBJ2-2; D: -; size: -; CDR3: CATSDFGAAGELFF; DNA: TGTGCCACCAGTGATTTTGGAGCGGCCGGGGAGCTGTTTTTT
V: TRBV27; J: TRBJ1-1; D: -; size: few; CDR3: CASRRSGARTEAFF; DNA: TGTGCCAGCAGGAGATCTGGGGCGCGGACTGAAGCTTTCTTT
V: TRBV30; J: TRBJ2-5; D: TRBD2; size: few; CDR3: CAWSVTGGYRETQYF; DNA: TGTGCCTGGAGTGTAACGGGAGGGTACCGGGAGACCCAGTACTTC
V: TRBV6-1; J: TRBJ1-2; D: -; size: few; CDR3: CASSGSYPRNYGYTF; DNA: TGTGCCAGCAGTGGGAGCTACCCCCGGAATTATGGCTACACCTTC
V: TRBV3-1; J: TRBJ2-4; D: -; size: many; CDR3: CASSFRAKNIQYF; DNA: TGTGCCAGCAGCTTCAGAGCCAAAAACATTCAGTACTTC
V: TRBV2; J: TRBJ2-5; D: -; size: many; CDR3: CASSPGVQETQYF; DNA: TGTGCCAGCAGTCCGGGCGTCCAAGAGACCCAGTACTTC
V: TRBV7-2; J: TRBJ2-1; D: TRBD2; size: -; CDR3: CASSLVLGLAGENEQFF; DNA: TGTGCCAGCAGCTTAGTATTAGGGCTAGCGGGAGAAAATGAGCAGTTCTTC
V: TRBV20-1; J: TRBJ2-2; D: TRBD2; size: -; CDR3: CSARVAGTRDTGELFF; DNA: TGCAGTGCAAGAGTCGCCGGGACTAGAGACACCGGGGAGCTGTTTTTT
V: TRBV5-1; J: TRBJ1-1; D: TRBD1; size: few; CDR3: CASRRQGGGSTEAFF; DNA: TGCGCCAGCAGAAGACAGGGGGGAGGTAGCACTGAAGCTTTCTTT
V: TRBV20-1; J: TRBJ1-6; D: TRBD1; size: few; CDR3: CSAREGRGRNSPLHF; DNA: TGCAGTGCTAGAGAGGGCAGGGGGAGGAATTCACCCCTCCACTTT
V: TRBV2; J: TRBJ1-2; D: -; size: -; CDR3: CASSETGNSGYTF; DNA: TGTGCCAGCAGTGAAACAGGGAATTCTGGCTACACCTTC
V: TRBV11-3; J: TRBJ2-1; D: -; size: few; CDR3: CASSASTLGDEQFF; DNA: TGTGCCAGCAGCGCCTCAACCTTGGGGGATGAGCAGTTCTTC
V: TRBV11-2; J: TRBJ1-1; D: -; size: -; CDR3: CASSSTTGNTEAFF; DNA: TGTGCCAGCAGCTCCACGACAGGGAACACTGAAGCTTTCTTT
V: TRBV19; J: TRBJ2-1; D: TRBD2; size: -; CDR3: CASSNLAGGLTEQFF; DNA: TGTGCCAGTAGCAACCTAGCGGGGGGCCTTACTGAGCAGTTCTTC
V: TRBV20-1; J: TRBJ1-6; D: TRBD1; size: few; CDR3: CSAQRQGESSPLHF; DNA: TGCAGTGCTCAAAGACAGGGGGAAAGTTCACCCCTCCACTTT
V: TRBV5-8; J: TRBJ2-2; D: TRBD1; size: few; CDR3: CASSLEQGAIWELFF; DNA: TGTGCCAGCAGCTTGGAACAGGGGGCAATTTGGGAGCTGTTTTTT